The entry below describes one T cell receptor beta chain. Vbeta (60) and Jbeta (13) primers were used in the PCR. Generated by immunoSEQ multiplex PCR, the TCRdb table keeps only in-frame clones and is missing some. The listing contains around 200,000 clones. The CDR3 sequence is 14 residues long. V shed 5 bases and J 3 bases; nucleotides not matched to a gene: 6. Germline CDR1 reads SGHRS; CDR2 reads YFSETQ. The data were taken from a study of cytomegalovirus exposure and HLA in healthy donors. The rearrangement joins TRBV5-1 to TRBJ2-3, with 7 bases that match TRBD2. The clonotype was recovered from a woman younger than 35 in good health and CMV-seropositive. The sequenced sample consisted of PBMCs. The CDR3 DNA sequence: TGCGCCAGCAGGGATACAGCGGGGACAGATACGCAGTATTTT. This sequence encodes CASRDTAGTDTQYF.